The sequence of this TCR beta chain was determined in a study of cytomegalovirus exposure and HLA in healthy donors. In the study overall: Most genotyped donors, around 78% of some 400, had Caucasian-associated genetic ancestry. Study-wide points: Roughly uniform depth of sequencing across donors was assumed in presence/absence analyses. Excluded were some V segments that proved indistinguishable, including TRBV6-2 and TRBV6-3.

The primer mix had 60 Vbeta and 13 Jbeta primers. Generated by immunoSEQ multiplex PCR, the TCRdb table keeps only in-frame clones and is missing some. The ten top clones account for 1.3%, within a sample of about 160,000 clones. As regards this clone: No antigen is known for it.

This CDR3 region has 12 residues. The sequence was obtained from a woman aged 60-75 years in good health and CMV-seronegative. Specimen: PBMCs. This sequence joins TRBV21-1 and TRBJ2-3; the table assigns TRBD2, which was not confirmed against the DNA. TRBV21-1 is flagged as a pseudogene. The CDR3 is CASSNSEGTQYF. As DNA, the CDR3 is TGTGCCAGCAGCAATTCGGAGGGTACGCAGTATTTT.